The present T cell receptor beta chain was sequenced within a study of post-analysis software for immune sequencing data. Whole-study context: Included among the disease courses, which were recorded for the cohort, were relapsing-remitting, secondary progressive and progressive-relapsing multiple sclerosis.

Whole-study findings and limits: Controls' normalized Chao1 diversity significantly exceeded that of multiple sclerosis patients. Patients had higher frequencies than controls of a handful of TRBV segments, including TRBV5-6, TRBV5-1 and TRBV20-1.

Comment on this clonotype: Its antigen remains unknown.

Per germline, CDR1 SGHTA and CDR2 FQGTGA. The CDR3 is 13 residues long. Unique-molecular-identifier-tagged TCR beta cDNA libraries were used. In TCRdb, the PCR reads were re-called with MiXCR into one record per CDR3 protein. The data show more than 500,000 distinct CDR3 sequences, 30% to 40% seen once. The sequenced material came from blood. The chain employs TRBV7-3 and TRBJ2-5, with TRBD1 matching over 8 bases. The end of the DNA fits TRBJ2-7 better, so the J call may be wrong. This clonotype was sampled from a girl under 18 with multiple sclerosis. CDR3: CASSLSQGAEQYF. CDR3 DNA: TGTGCCAGCAGCTTAAGTCAGGGGGCCGAGCAGTACTTC.